The 14 T cell receptor beta chains below all came from one sample that was sequenced in a study of T cell responses to AZD1222 COVID-19 vaccine. Produced via immunoSEQ multiplex PCR; TCRdb's table is partial and in-frame only. Here the sample spans roughly 200,000 clones, about 89% being singletons. The sample was peripheral blood, taken 28 days after the second AZD1222 dose. The receptors stem from an adult who received the AZD1222 COVID-19 vaccine.

The chain combines TRBV7-8 with TRBJ2-5, with no clear D. The CDR3 is 17 residues long. Germline V gives CDR1 SGHVS, CDR2 FQNEAQ. V was cut by 5 bases and J by 3 bases, with 22 bases left in between. CDR3 amino acids: CASSQGRQGASKETQYF. DNA of the CDR3: TGTGCCAGCAGCCAAGGACGCCAAGGAGCTAGTAAAGAGACCCAGTACTTC.

The V gene is TRBV29-1, the J gene TRBJ2-1; 10 nucleotides align to TRBD2. After removal of 7 bases from V and 8 bases from J, the junction contained 8 bases not matched to a gene. Looked up from germline, CDR1 is SQVTM and CDR2 is ANQGSEA. This CDR3 is 13 amino acids long. In DNA, the CDR3 is TGCAGCGCCAGAGCGGGAGGGCCGGATGAGCAGTTCTTC. Protein: CSARAGGPDEQFF.

This chain connects TRBV7-9 to TRBJ2-3; D call uncertain. The germline gives CDR1 SEHNR, CDR2 FQNEAQ (reference sequence). The CDR3 spans 15 residues. Trimming took 6 bases from V and 0 from J, leaving 13 bases between them. CDR3 sequence reads: CASSKGGASTDTQYF. For the CDR3, the DNA is TGTGCCAGCAGTAAGGGCGGAGCTAGCACAGATACGCAGTATTTT.

The rearrangement links TRBV2 to TRBJ2-1, with TRBD2 matching 11 bases. V lost 2 bases, J lost 9 bases, and 6 bases stayed unmatched. This CDR3 has 15 amino acids. CDR1 is SNHLY and CDR2 is FYNNEI in the germline V gene. CDR3 DNA: TGTGCCAGCAGTGAACGTAGCGGGAGGGCGGGTGAGCAGTTCTTC. Encoded protein: CASSERSGRAGEQFF.

The chain carries TRBV3-1 (or the pseudogene TRBV3-2) and TRBJ1-1, with no clear D. The CDR3 runs 13 residues. Trimming took 4 bases from V and 0 from J, leaving 6 bases between them. Germline V CDR1 and CDR2: LGHDT, YNNKEL (reference sequence). DNA of the CDR3: TGTGCCAGCAGCCCAACCTTGAACACTGAAGCTTTCTTT. Protein sequence: CASSPTLNTEAFF.

V is TRBV29-1 and J is TRBJ1-2; tentatively, D is TRBD1 (6 bases). Trimming took off 6 bases at V and 8 bases at J, with 16 bases between the two ends. The germline gives CDR1 SQVTM, CDR2 ANQGSEA. This CDR3 is 12 amino acids long. The CDR3 region is CSVEQGSGGYTF. Here the CDR3 DNA reads TGCAGCGTCGAACAGGGATCGGGGGGCTACACCTTC.

The gene calls are TRBV4-1 and TRBJ2-3; D is ambiguous. CDR1 is MGHRA, CDR2 YSYEKL, per germline. The CDR3 extends over 12 amino acids. The germline V and J ends were trimmed by 3 bases and 6 bases, with 7 bases remaining between them. CDR3 sequence: CASSHHGDTQYF. Here the CDR3 DNA reads TGCGCCAGCAGCCATCACGGGGATACGCAGTATTTT.

This rearrangement joins TRBV30 to TRBJ1-2; D uncertain. V lost 2 bases to trimming and J lost 1 base, with 23 bases between them. The germline gives CDR1 GTSNPN, CDR2 SVGIG (reference sequence). The CDR3 sequence is 18 residues long. In nucleotides, the CDR3 is TGTGCCTGGAGTCTTCTCAAGATTCGAATCCCTCTTAACTATGGCTACACCTTC. This encodes CAWSLLKIRIPLNYGYTF.

J is TRBJ1-4 and V is TRBV7-9; D remains unclear. Germline-derived CDR1 and CDR2 are SEHNR and FQNEAQ (reference sequence). V lost 3 bases and J lost 7, with 3 bases in between. The CDR3 is 11 residues long. The CDR3 here is CASSFAEKLFF. The CDR3 DNA sequence: TGTGCCAGCAGCTTTGCTGAAAAACTGTTTTTT.

The chain employs TRBV2 and TRBJ2-5; possibly TRBD1 for D (6 bases). Germline assignment: CDR1 SNHLY and CDR2 FYNNEI. This CDR3 is built from 14 residues. Trimming removed 7 bases at V and 4 bases at J, with 16 bases between. The CDR3 sequence is CASKGGSATETQYF. The DNA for the CDR3 is TGTGCCAGCAAAGGGGGATCCGCCACAGAGACCCAGTACTTC.

The V and J genes are TRBV7-9 and TRBJ2-3; 10 nucleotides match TRBD1. V trimming: 5 bases; J trimming: 6 bases; junction bases outside the gene matches: 11. The length of the CDR3 is 16 residues. Germline loops: CDR1 SEHNR, CDR2 FQNEAQ (reference sequence). DNA for the CDR3: TGTGCCAGCAGCATAACTCCGGGACAGGGGAAGGATACGCAGTATTTT. It specifies CASSITPGQGKDTQYF.

The genes are TRBV6-5 and TRBJ1-2; D might be TRBD1 (5 bases). CDR1 and CDR2 from the germline V gene are MNHEY and SVGAGI. Trimming removed 2 bases from V and 4 bases from J, with 11 bases in between. This CDR3 region has 14 residues. DNA for the CDR3: TGTGCCAGCAGTTACGGCAGGGCCAGCTATGGCTACACCTTC. Translation gives CASSYGRASYGYTF.

This clone occurred once. The chain joins TRBV30 to TRBJ1-5, with D possibly matching TRBD1 (5 bases). V dropped 3 bases and J dropped 0 bases, with 6 bases sitting between them. CDR1 GTSNPN and CDR2 SVGIG come from the germline V gene (reference sequence). The CDR3 has 13 residues. CDR3 DNA: TGTGCCTGGAGCGGGACTAGCAATCAGCCCCAGCATTTT. Translation: CAWSGTSNQPQHF.

The chain has TRBV10-2 and TRBJ1-6, with 7 bases that match TRBD1. This CDR3 spans 18 amino acids. The ends lost 3 bases at V and 0 bases at J; junction bases unmatched: 8. Germline CDR1 WSHSY, CDR2 SAAADI. The CDR3 nucleotides read TGCGCCAGCAGTGAACGGGGGACAGAGAGCTCCTATAATTCACCCCTCCACTTT. Protein product: CASSERGTESSYNSPLHF.